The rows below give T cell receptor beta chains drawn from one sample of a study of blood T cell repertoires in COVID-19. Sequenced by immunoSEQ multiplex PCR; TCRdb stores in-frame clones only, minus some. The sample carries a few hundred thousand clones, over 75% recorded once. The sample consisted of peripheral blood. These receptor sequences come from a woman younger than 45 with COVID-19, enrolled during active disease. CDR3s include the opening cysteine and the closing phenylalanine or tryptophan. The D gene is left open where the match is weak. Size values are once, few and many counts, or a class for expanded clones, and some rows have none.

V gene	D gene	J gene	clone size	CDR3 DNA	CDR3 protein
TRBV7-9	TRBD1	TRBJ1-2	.	TGTGCCAGCAGCTTGGGGGACAGCTATGGCTACACCTTC	CASSLGDSYGYTF
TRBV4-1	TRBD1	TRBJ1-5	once	TGCGCCAGCAGCCAGCCGACAGGGGCGGGCAATCAGCCCCAGCATTTT	CASSQPTGAGNQPQHF
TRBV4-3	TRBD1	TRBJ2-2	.	TGCGCCAGCAGCCAAGGGACAGGGAACACCGGGGAGCTGTTTTTT	CASSQGTGNTGELFF
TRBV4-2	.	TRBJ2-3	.	TGTGCCAGCAGCCAAGACAGGGAGGGCACAGATACGCAGTATTTT	CASSQDREGTDTQYF
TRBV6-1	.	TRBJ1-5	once	TGTGCCAGCAGTGAAGGAACTACTCAGCCCCAGCATTTT	CASSEGTTQPQHF
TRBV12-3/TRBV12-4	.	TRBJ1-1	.	TGTGCCAGCAACCCTACAGGAGAACGGGAAGCTTTCTTT	CASNPTGEREAFF
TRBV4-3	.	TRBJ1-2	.	TGCGCCAGCAGCCAAGAGAATTCAGGGGATGGCTACACCTTC	CASSQENSGDGYTF
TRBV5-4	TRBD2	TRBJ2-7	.	TGTGCCAGCAGCACCGGACTAGCGGTAAACTACGAGCAGTACTTC	CASSTGLAVNYEQYF
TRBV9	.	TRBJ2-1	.	TGTGCCAGCAGCGTAGAGGGGACTCTACGGAATGAGCAGTTCTTC	CASSVEGTLRNEQFF
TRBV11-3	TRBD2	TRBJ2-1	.	TGTGCCAGCAGCCGGACTAGCGGGAGTGAAGAGCAGTTCTTC	CASSRTSGSEEQFF
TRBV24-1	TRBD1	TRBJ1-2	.	TGTGCCACCAGTGCCCCGGGACAGGGGGCGCGTGGCTACACCTTC	CATSAPGQGARGYTF
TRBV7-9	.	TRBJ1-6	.	TGTGCCAGCAGCTTATCAGGGTATAATTCACCCCTCCACTTT	CASSLSGYNSPLHF
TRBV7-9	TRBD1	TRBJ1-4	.	TGTGCCAGCAGCTTGGGACAGATAGGGAGAGCAACTAATGAAAAACTGTTTTTT	CASSLGQIGRATNEKLFF
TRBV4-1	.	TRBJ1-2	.	TGCGCCAGCAGCCAAGCCCTCGGGAGTTTTAATGGCTACACCTTC	CASSQALGSFNGYTF
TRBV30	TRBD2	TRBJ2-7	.	TGTGCCTGGAGTGTACTAGCGGATTCCTACGAGCAGTACTTC	CAWSVLADSYEQYF
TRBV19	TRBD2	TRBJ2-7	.	TGTGCCAGTAGTACCGACCGGACTAGCCCTACCTACGAGCAGTACTTC	CASSTDRTSPTYEQYF
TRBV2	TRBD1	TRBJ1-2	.	TGTGCCAGCAGTTTGACAGGGGGTGGAGTTAACTATGGCTACACCTTC	CASSLTGGGVNYGYTF
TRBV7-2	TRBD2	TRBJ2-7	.	TGTGCCAGCAGCTCCGGACTAGCGGGAGTAGGGGAGCAGTACTTC	CASSSGLAGVGEQYF
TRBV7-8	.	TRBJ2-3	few	TGTGCCAGCAGCTTTAGGGTGGGAGAGGGTACGCAGTATTTT	CASSFRVGEGTQYF
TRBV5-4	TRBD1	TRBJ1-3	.	TGTGCCAGCAGCTTGGACAGGGGGAGTGGAAACACCATATATTTT	CASSLDRGSGNTIYF
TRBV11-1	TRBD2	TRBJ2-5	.	TGTGCCAGCAGCTCGGCCCTAGCGGGAGGAGGAGAGACCCAGTACTTC	CASSSALAGGGETQYF
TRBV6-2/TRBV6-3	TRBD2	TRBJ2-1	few	TGTGCCAGCAGTTACCCCAGACTAGCGGGAGGGCCGTCCTACAATGAGCAGTTCTTC	CASSYPRLAGGPSYNEQFF
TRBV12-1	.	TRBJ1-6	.	TGTGCCAGCAGATGGACAGTGAGTAATTCACCCCTCCACTTT	CASRWTVSNSPLHF
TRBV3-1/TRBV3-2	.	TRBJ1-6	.	TGTGCCAGCAGCCCAGGGAAATATAATTCACCCCTCCACTTT	CASSPGKYNSPLHF
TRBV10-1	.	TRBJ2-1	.	TGCGCCAGCAGTGAAGGTCGCGGCGTTTACAATGAGCAGTTCTTC	CASSEGRGVYNEQFF
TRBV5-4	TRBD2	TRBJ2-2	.	TGTGCCAGCAGCGAACTAGCGGGAGTGGGCACCGGGGAGCTGTTTTTT	CASSELAGVGTGELFF
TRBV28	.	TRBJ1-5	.	TGTGCCAGCAGCCGACCGGGGGGAGTTCAGCCCCAGCATTTT	CASSRPGGVQPQHF
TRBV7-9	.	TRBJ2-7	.	TGTGCCAGCAGCACAGGGCTTGAGGGGCCCTCCTACGAGCAGTACTTC	CASSTGLEGPSYEQYF
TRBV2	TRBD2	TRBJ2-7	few	TGTGCCAGCAGGAGGGGACTAGCGGGAGGGCCAAGGCACGAGCAGTACTTC	CASRRGLAGGPRHEQYF
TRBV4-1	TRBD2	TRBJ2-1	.	TGCGCCAGCAGCCAAGGGGTGGCGGGAGGGCCGGTGAGCCCCTACAATGAGCAGTTCTTC	CASSQGVAGGPVSPYNEQFF
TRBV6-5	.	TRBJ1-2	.	TGTGCCAGCAGCAGGACACTTAACTATGGCTACACCTTC	CASSRTLNYGYTF
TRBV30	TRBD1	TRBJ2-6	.	TGTGCCTGGACTCGGGGACAGGGGGCTGGGGCCAACGTCCTGACTTTC	CAWTRGQGAGANVLTF
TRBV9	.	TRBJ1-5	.	TGTGCCAGCAGCGTAGATGATGGACACGGCAGGAACAATCAGCCCCAGCATTTT	CASSVDDGHGRNNQPQHF
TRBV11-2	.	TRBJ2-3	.	TGTGCCAGCAGCTTACGTGGCAGGCCTAGCACAGATACGCAGTATTTT	CASSLRGRPSTDTQYF
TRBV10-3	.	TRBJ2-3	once	TGTGCCATCAGTGAGGCCAGGGGCTTTAGCACAGATACGCAGTATTTT	CAISEARGFSTDTQYF
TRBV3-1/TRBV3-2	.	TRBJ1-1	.	TGTGCCAGCAGCCAGTTTCCGTCGAACACTGAAGCTTTCTTT	CASSQFPSNTEAFF
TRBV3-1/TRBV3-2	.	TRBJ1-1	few	TGTGCCAGCAGCCAAGCGGCGGGGGCAACTGAAGCTTTCTTT	CASSQAAGATEAFF
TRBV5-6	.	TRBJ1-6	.	TGTGCCAGCAGCTTGTCAGGTAGTTCACCCCTCCACTTT	CASSLSGSSPLHF
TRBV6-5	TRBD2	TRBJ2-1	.	TGTGCCAGCAGAGGAACTAGCGGGAGTTTTGATGAGCAGTTCTTC	CASRGTSGSFDEQFF
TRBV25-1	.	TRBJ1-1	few	TGTGCCAGCAGTGAGTCTTCTGAAGCTTTCTTT	CASSESSEAFF
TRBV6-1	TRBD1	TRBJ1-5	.	TGTGCCAGCAGTGAACGTCATCGGACAGGGGGCCTAATACGCCCCAATCAGCCCCAGCATTTT	CASSERHRTGGLIRPNQPQHF
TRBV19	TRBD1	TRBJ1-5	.	TGTGCCAGTAGTGGGACCGGGACAGGGAGGAATCAGCCCCAGCATTTT	CASSGTGTGRNQPQHF
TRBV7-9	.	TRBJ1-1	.	TGTGCCAGCAGCCCGCCGCGTCTACCGATCACTGAAGCTTTCTTT	CASSPPRLPITEAFF
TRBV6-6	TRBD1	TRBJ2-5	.	TGTGCCAGCAGCCTGGACAGGGCGAAGACCCAGTACTTC	CASSLDRAKTQYF
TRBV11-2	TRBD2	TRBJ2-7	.	TGTGCCAGCAGCTTAGATTCTGGACTAGCGGCAACCTACGAGCAGTACTTC	CASSLDSGLAATYEQYF
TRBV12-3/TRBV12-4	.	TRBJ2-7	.	TGTGCCAGCTCCGTCCCGGGTTTCTACGAGCAGTACTTC	CASSVPGFYEQYF
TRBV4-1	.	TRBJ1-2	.	TGCGCCAGCAGCCAAGGCGGCAACTACTATGGCTACACCTTC	CASSQGGNYYGYTF
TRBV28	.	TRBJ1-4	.	TGTGCCAGCAGCCCGGGACTCCCTAATGAAAAACTGTTTTTT	CASSPGLPNEKLFF
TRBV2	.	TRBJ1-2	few	TGTGCCAGCAGTGAACAGGGCCTGCCCTATGGCTACACCTTC	CASSEQGLPYGYTF
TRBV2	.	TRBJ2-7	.	TGTGCCAGCAGAAGGGGGTTTGGGGACAACATATCCTACGAGCAGTACTTC	CASRRGFGDNISYEQYF
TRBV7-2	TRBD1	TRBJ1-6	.	TGTGCCAGCAGCTTAGAGGAGGGGACAGGGAATTCACCCCTCCACTTT	CASSLEEGTGNSPLHF
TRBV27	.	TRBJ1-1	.	TGTGCCAGCAGTGAACGTGGCGGCACTGAAGCTTTCTTT	CASSERGGTEAFF
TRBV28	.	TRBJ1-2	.	TGTGCCAGCAGTAACAGTGGTGGCTACACCTTC	CASSNSGGYTF
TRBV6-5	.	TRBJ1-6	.	TGTGCCAGCAGTTATGCAGGGACTCTTGTTAATTCACCCCTCCACTTT	CASSYAGTLVNSPLHF
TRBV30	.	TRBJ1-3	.	TGTGCCTGGCAAGCAGGAGGCTCTGGAAACACCATATATTTT	CAWQAGGSGNTIYF
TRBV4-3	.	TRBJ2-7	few	TGCGCCAGCAGCCAAGGTCTTTCCTACGAGCAGTACTTC	CASSQGLSYEQYF